This T cell receptor beta chain is drawn from a study of T cell changes during pregnancy in multiple sclerosis. The assay was immunoSEQ multiplex PCR, and TCRdb's table has in-frame clones only and misses some. The data hold some 89,000 clones, with over 90% observed a single time. The germline CDR1 and CDR2 sequences are SGHDT and YYEEEE. This CDR3 has 14 residues. Trimming took 4 bases from V and 3 from J; bases not matched to a gene: 4. The clonotype originates from a female donor with multiple sclerosis, enrolled in a pregnancy study. This material consisted of peripheral blood, taken in the third trimester of pregnancy. V usage is TRBV5-6 and J usage is TRBJ2-7, with 10 bases fitting TRBD1. The CDR3 bases are TGTGCCAGCAGCGGACGGGACAGGGGCTACGAGCAGTACTTC. Its protein product is CASSGRDRGYEQYF.